The clone carrying this TCR beta chain was picked up a small number of times. Its antigen remains unknown. Researchers built TCR beta libraries using quantitative 5'-RACE with molecular barcodes. TCRdb passed the 5' RACE reads through MiXCR, listing each CDR3 protein once. Of a few hundred thousand distinct CDR3 sequences in the sample, under 25% were seen once. Trimming took 3 bases from V and 4 from J, leaving 13 bases between them. This CDR3 has 13 amino acids. CDR1 is DFQATT, CDR2 SNEGSKA, per germline (reference sequence). The data originate from a study of CD8 T cells in ankylosing spondylitis. Notes on the study in general: From matched ankylosing spondylitis synovial fluid, disease-linked clones were reportedly recovered at significantly enriched levels. About 8 highly homologous variants made up a TCR beta motif, and this motif appeared characteristic of ankylosing spondylitis blood.

This sequence was found in a male donor with ankylosing spondylitis. Specimen: blood, either unsorted or a sorted T cell fraction (not recorded which). This chain connects TRBV20-1 to TRBJ2-7, with a weak D call TRBD2 (6 bases). The CDR3 DNA reads TGCAGTGCTAGCCTGGGACTCCTATACGAGCAGTACTTC. Protein sequence: CSASLGLLYEQYF.